This T cell receptor beta chain is drawn from a study of blood T cells in healthy people across ages. Across the whole study: Using template switching, researchers captured about one barcoded beta molecule for each two T cells.

A remark on this clonotype: Its antigen is currently unknown. This may arise from a read error, as a much more abundant clone is one base away.

Notes on the study in general: Older age went with lower TCR beta diversity per million T cells, in a roughly linear way. Percentage of naive T cells showed a strong correlation with TCR beta diversity. Naive CD4+ cell counts and diversity both ran higher in long-lived than in aged donors.

The second PCR ran roughly 6 to 11 cycles with a sample-barcoded 5' primer and J-beta primers. One entry per CDR3 protein, called by TCRdb with MiXCR from the 5' RACE reads. The data contain 1.5 million to 2 million distinct CDR3 sequences, about 39% of them singletons. The CDR3 runs to 12 residues. CDR1 is MNHEY and CDR2 is SVGAGI in the germline V gene. The sequence derives from a human donor in good health. The specimen was blood. The rearrangement joins TRBV6-5 to TRBJ1-2; 8 bases agree with TRBD1. This CDR3 reads CASRTGDYSYTF. CDR3 coding DNA: TGTGCCAGCAGGACAGGGGACTATAGCTACACCTTC.